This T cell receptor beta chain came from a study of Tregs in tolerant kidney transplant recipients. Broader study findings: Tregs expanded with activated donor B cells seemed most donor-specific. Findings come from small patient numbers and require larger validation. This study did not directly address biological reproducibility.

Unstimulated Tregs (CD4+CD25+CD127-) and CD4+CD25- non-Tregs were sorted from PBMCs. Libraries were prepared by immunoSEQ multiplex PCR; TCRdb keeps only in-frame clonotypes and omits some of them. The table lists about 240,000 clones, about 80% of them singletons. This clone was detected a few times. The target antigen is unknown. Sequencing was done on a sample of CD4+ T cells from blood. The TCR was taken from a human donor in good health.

Here the CDR3 reads CASSHVRDTIYF. CDR3 nucleotides: TGCGCCAGCAGCCACGTTCGGGACACCATATATTTT. The chain employs TRBV4-1 and TRBJ1-3; D is unresolved. From germline, CDR1 is MGHRA and CDR2 YSYEKL. The ends were cut back, 3 bases at V and 8 bases at J, with 8 bases in the middle. This CDR3 comprises 12 residues.